The 15 T cell receptor beta chains below were found in one sample sequenced in a study of T-cell memory formation after mild COVID-19. Each CDR3 protein is one row after TCRdb ran MiXCR on the 5' RACE reads. The sample shows about 400,000 distinct CDR3 sequences, 20% to 25% of them seen only once. Sequencing was done on a sample of PBMCs or a T cell subset sorted from them (not recorded which). These TCRs come from an adult woman who had mild COVID-19 (a few samples of this study predate the infection). Cell type and time point are not known.

This clonotype occurred a few times. Mismatch with germline at one junction end may stem from a read error. The CDR3 spells CATSSGREGNEQFF. As DNA, the CDR3 is TGTGCCACCAGTTCGGGGAGGGAGGGCAATGAGCAGTTCTTC. The rearrangement uses TRBV6-2 or TRBV6-3 and TRBJ2-1; 7 positions match TRBD2. The germline gives CDR1 MNHEY, CDR2 SVGEGT. The CDR3 is made up of 14 amino acids.

This clonotype was seen only a few times. The rearrangement uses TRBV7-9 and TRBJ2-5; TRBD2 matches 7 bases. Trimming cost V 6 bases and J 5 bases; bases outside gene matches: 12. Germline CDR1 reads SEHNR; CDR2 reads FQNEAQ (reference sequence). This CDR3 has 15 residues. In nucleotides, the CDR3 is TGTGCCAGCAGGTCATCCACGGGAGGCCCTGAGACCCAGTACTTC. This translates into CASRSSTGGPETQYF.

The chain is built from TRBV9 and TRBJ1-4; the match to TRBD1 covers 9 bases. This CDR3 spans 15 amino acids. The germline V gene has CDR1 SGDLS and CDR2 YYNGEE. V was pared by 7 bases and J by 7 bases, with 11 bases of the junction left unmatched. CDR3 residues: CASSSGQGGGEKLFF. Written as DNA, the CDR3 is TGTGCCAGCTCTTCGGGACAGGGAGGAGGTGAAAAACTGTTTTTT.

V is TRBV18 and J is TRBJ1-1; unclear D gene. The length of the CDR3 is 13 residues. V lost 6 bases and J 1 base, leaving 9 bases between the germline ends. CDR1 KGHSH and CDR2 LQKENI come from the germline V gene. CDR3 loop: CASSPLPNTEAFF. CDR3 nucleotide sequence: TGTGCCAGCTCGCCCCTTCCGAACACTGAAGCTTTCTTT.

A few counts support this clonotype. This chain's CDR3 is CASSSFRVGATEAFF. DNA for the CDR3: TGCGCCAGCAGCTCCTTTCGTGTCGGTGCGACTGAAGCTTTCTTT. This chain joins TRBV5-1 and TRBJ1-1; D is ambiguous. CDR3 length equals 15 residues. Germline V lookup: CDR1 SGHRS, CDR2 YFSETQ. V lost 3 bases, J lost 5 bases, and 17 bases lay in between.

This chain uses TRBV12-3 or TRBV12-4 with TRBJ2-3, with D possibly TRBD1 on 5 matching bases. Between the trimmed V and J ends, which lost 5 bases and 1 base, there was a span of 10 bases. This CDR3 comprises 14 residues. The CDR3 coding sequence is TGTGCCAGCAGTACCTTAGGGGGCACAGATACGCAGTATTTT. Translation: CASSTLGGTDTQYF.

Comment on this clonotype: A read error may produce the germline difference seen at one junction end. This sequence joins TRBV7-2 and TRBJ2-7; 8 bases are shared with TRBD1. This CDR3 has 13 amino acids. CDR1 is SGHTA and CDR2 is FQGNSA in the germline V gene. This chain's CDR3 is CASSEGTAGGGFF. DNA of the CDR3: TGTGCCAGCAGCGAGGGGACCGCAGGGGGCGGGTTCTTC.

The table lists this clonotype with a few counts. This rearrangement joins TRBV6-4 to TRBJ2-6; tentatively, D is TRBD1 (5 bases). The CDR3 totals 16 residues. V lost 0 bases, J lost 1 base, and 7 bases lay in between. Germline lookup yields CDR1 MRHNA and CDR2 SNTAGT. In DNA, the CDR3 is TGTGCCAGCAGTGACTCGAAGGGGTCTGGGGCCAACGTCCTGACTTTC. This translates into CASSDSKGSGANVLTF.

This clonotype was counted many times. The chain uses TRBV20-1 and TRBJ2-7; the D gene could be TRBD1 or TRBD2 (5 bases each). Deletions cut 0 bases from V and 0 bases from J, with 12 bases between. Germline CDR1 and CDR2: DFQATT and SNEGSKA (reference sequence). This CDR3 has 15 residues. CDR3 sequence (DNA): TGCAGTGCTAGAGATCTGGCAGGGAGCTCCTACGAGCAGTACTTC. Translating gives CSARDLAGSSYEQYF.

This clonotype was counted at least ten times. The CDR3 is CASSLIAGELFF. CDR3 in DNA: TGTGCCAGCAGTTTAATCGCCGGGGAGCTGTTTTTT. The chain couples TRBV12-3 or TRBV12-4 to TRBJ2-2; no clear D gene. The CDR3 totals 12 residues. Trimming took off 2 bases at V and 6 bases at J, with 4 bases between the two ends.

CDR3 nucleotides: TGTGCCAGCTCATCCCGACAATCACAAGAGACCCAGTACTTC. Protein product: CASSSRQSQETQYF. This sequence joins TRBV18 and TRBJ2-5; no reliable D call. Germline loops: CDR1 KGHSH, CDR2 LQKENI. The CDR3 sequence is 14 residues long. V was clipped by 5 bases and J by 2 bases, with 12 bases between them.

The table lists this clonotype with a few counts. This rearrangement joins TRBV5-4 to TRBJ2-5; the match to TRBD1 covers 9 bases. In germline, CDR1 is SGHNT, CDR2 YYREEE (reference sequence). This CDR3 has 15 residues. V shed 5 bases and J 3 bases; nucleotides not matched to a gene: 8. CDR3 bases: TGTGCCAGCAGAGAACAGACAGGGGGAGAAGAGACCCAGTACTTC. Translation gives CASREQTGGEETQYF.

The gene calls are TRBV30 and TRBJ2-3; D is unclear. Germline loops: CDR1 GTSNPN, CDR2 SVGIG (reference sequence). V lost 0 bases and J 2 bases, leaving 12 bases between the germline ends. The CDR3 is 15 amino acids. CDR3 DNA: TGTGCCTGGAGTGTAGCGAGCAAGCACACAGATACGCAGTATTTT. Residues: CAWSVASKHTDTQYF.

In this sample, this clonotype turned up a few times. The J gene is TRBJ1-1, the V gene TRBV7-9, with 8 bases aligning to TRBD1. This CDR3 region has 17 residues. Germline V gene data show CDR1 as SEHNR and CDR2 as FQNEAQ (reference sequence). The ends lost 4 bases at V and 0 bases at J; junction bases unmatched: 10. The CDR3 coding sequence is TGTGCCAGCAGCTCGCCGGGACAGGCCCCCTTGAACACTGAAGCTTTCTTT. As protein: CASSSPGQAPLNTEAFF.

In this sample, this clonotype turned up a few times. V gene TRBV27 combines with J gene TRBJ2-7, with 9 bases matching TRBD1. The CDR3 extends over 14 amino acids. Trimming took 5 bases from V and 2 from J; bases not matched to a gene: 4. Per germline, CDR1 MNHEY and CDR2 SMNVEV (reference sequence). For the CDR3, the DNA is TGTGCCAGCAGTATACAGGGGGCCCCCTACGAGCAGTACTTC. Protein: CASSIQGAPYEQYF.